The 21 T cell receptor beta chains reported below all come from one sample, sequenced in a study of beta chain features in type 1 diabetes. Expressed TCRB transcripts got sequenced, as all isolated RNA was reverse transcribed. This table comes from immunoSEQ multiplex PCR, and its TCRdb copy is limited to in-frame clones, with some not included. The table records 450,000 to 600,000 clones, roughly 30% of them present only once. Sequencing was done on a sample of naive CD4+ T cells from blood. The receptors here all came from a man between 18 and 29 years old in good health.

There are a few counts of this clone. CDR3 coding DNA: TGTGCCAGCAGCTTGAACAGGGCTGGCTACACCTTC. Its protein is CASSLNRAGYTF. The V and J genes are TRBV7-2 and TRBJ1-2; TRBD1 might be the D (6 bases). Germline V gene lookup returns CDR1 SGHTA and CDR2 FQGNSA. V gave up 3 bases and J gave up 7 bases, with 9 bases separating them. The CDR3 consists of 12 residues.

This chain joins TRBV19 and TRBJ2-7, with 10 positions matching TRBD2. The V and J ends lost 5 bases and 2 bases, in that order; junction bases with no gene match: 6. The CDR3 loop spans 15 amino acids. Germline V CDR1 and CDR2: LNHDA, SQIVND (reference sequence). CDR3 in DNA: TGTGCCAGTAGTGCCAGACTAGCGGGTCCCTACGAGCAGTACTTC. Translating it yields CASSARLAGPYEQYF.

The chain recombines TRBV10-3 with TRBJ2-1, with TRBD1 identical over 7 bases. The CDR3 is 14 residues long. V dropped 7 bases and J dropped 4; count of bases not matched to a gene: 7. The germline CDR1 and CDR2 sequences are ENHRY and SYGVKD. The CDR3, as DNA: TGTGCCATCACTGGGGACAGTCTTTACAATGAGCAGTTCTTC. This encodes CAITGDSLYNEQFF.

The chain uses TRBV7-2 and TRBJ2-4; D is unclear. V was pared by 2 bases and J by 8 bases, with 10 bases between. CDR1 SGHTA and CDR2 FQGNSA come from the germline V gene. This CDR3 has 13 amino acids. The CDR3 nucleotides are TGTGCCAGCAGCTTAATCCAGGTCCACATTCAGTACTTC. Translating gives CASSLIQVHIQYF.

The chain carries TRBV29-1 and TRBJ1-2; D possibly corresponds to TRBD1 (6 bases). V gave up 6 bases and J gave up 4 bases, with 15 bases separating them. This CDR3 region has 13 residues. Per germline, CDR1 SQVTM and CDR2 ANQGSEA. The CDR3 sequence is CSVEQGFGYGYTF. As DNA, the CDR3 is TGCAGCGTGGAACAGGGTTTTGGCTATGGCTACACCTTC.

This sequence joins TRBV7-2 and TRBJ2-5, with 11 bases identical to TRBD2. The length of the CDR3 is 14 residues. V gave up 5 bases and J gave up 5 bases; unmatched junction bases: 4. Germline lookup yields CDR1 SGHTA and CDR2 FQGNSA. This CDR3 reads CASSDSGRGETQYF. DNA for the CDR3: TGTGCCAGCAGCGATAGCGGGAGGGGGGAGACCCAGTACTTC. Combining the CDR3 with reference TRBV7-2 and TRBJ2-5 gives the whole variable domain GAGVSQSPSNKVTEKGKDVELRCDPISGHTALYWYRQSLGQGLEFLIYFQGNSAPDKSGLPSDRFSAERTGGSVSTLTIQRTQQEDSAVYLCASSDSGRGETQYFGPGTRLLVL.

This clone has a single count. This rearrangement joins TRBV11-2 to TRBJ2-7; 12 bases line up with TRBD2. V was pared by 4 bases and J by 5 bases, with 12 bases of the junction left unmatched. The CDR3 loop spans 17 amino acids. CDR1 and CDR2 from the germline V gene are SGHAT and FQNNGV. CDR3 protein: CASSSGTSGSKRDEQYF. The CDR3 DNA follows: TGTGCCAGCAGCTCCGGGACTAGCGGGTCAAAACGGGACGAGCAGTACTTC.

The rearrangement links TRBV5-6 to TRBJ2-5; D remains ambiguous. This CDR3 comprises 13 residues. The V gene lost 0 bases and the J gene lost 5 bases, with 8 bases spanning the gap. CDR1 and CDR2 from the germline V gene are SGHDT and YYEEEE. The CDR3 is CASSLVARETQYF. In nucleotides, the CDR3 is TGTGCCAGCAGCTTGGTTGCCAGGGAGACCCAGTACTTC.

This sequence joins TRBV30 and TRBJ2-7, with D possibly TRBD1 on 6 matching bases. The CDR3 totals 12 residues. Germline V lookup: CDR1 GTSNPN, CDR2 SVGIG (reference sequence). Trimming removed 0 bases from V and 5 bases from J, with 8 bases in between. The CDR3 DNA sequence: TGTGCCTGGAGTGTACCAGGGGACGAGCAGTACTTC. Protein product: CAWSVPGDEQYF.

This chain links TRBV7-2 with TRBJ1-5; D is unresolved. Germline loops: CDR1 SGHTA, CDR2 FQGNSA. The ends were cut back, 2 bases at V and 0 bases at J, with 14 bases in the middle. CDR3 size: 17 residues. The CDR3 loop is CASSLLGSGYSNQPQHF. In DNA form, the CDR3 reads TGTGCCAGCAGCTTATTAGGGAGCGGGTATAGCAATCAGCCCCAGCATTTT.

This rearrangement joins TRBV10-3 to TRBJ2-1, with D possibly TRBD2 on 5 matching bases. This CDR3 has 16 amino acids. V was pared by 1 base and J by 4 bases, with 14 bases between. Germline V CDR1 and CDR2: ENHRY, SYGVKD. The DNA of the CDR3 is TGTGCCATCAGTGAGTGGGCGGGCCCCACATACAATGAGCAGTTCTTC. Amino acids: CAISEWAGPTYNEQFF.

V and J are TRBV2 and TRBJ1-5; D uncertain. This CDR3 spans 15 amino acids. Trimming shortened V by 4 bases and J by 4 bases, and 14 bases separated the two germline ends. From germline, CDR1 is SNHLY and CDR2 FYNNEI. Here the CDR3 reads CASSALVRPNQPQHF. The CDR3 nucleotides read TGTGCCAGCAGTGCTTTGGTCAGACCAAATCAGCCCCAGCATTTT.

V is TRBV30 and J is TRBJ2-1; 8 positions agree with TRBD2. The germline gives CDR1 GTSNPN, CDR2 SVGIG (reference sequence). The CDR3 spans 14 residues. Losses at the gene ends were 6 bases for V and 2 bases for J; bases not matched to a gene: 6. Here the CDR3 DNA reads TGTGCCTGCGTCATAGCGGGAACCTACAATGAGCAGTTCTTC. This translates into CACVIAGTYNEQFF.

This chain connects TRBV29-1 to TRBJ2-7; D not resolved. The CDR3 length is 11 residues. Deletions cut 8 bases from V and 4 bases from J, with 12 bases between. From germline, CDR1 is SQVTM and CDR2 ANQGSEA. CDR3 loop: CSFSTTYEQYF. The CDR3 DNA reads as TGCAGCTTTTCCACAACTTACGAGCAGTACTTC.

This clone was observed a handful of times. The rearrangement uses TRBV30 and TRBJ1-2; D remains unclear. This CDR3 is 11 amino acids long. V was shortened by 5 bases and J by 4 bases, with 8 bases between the two germline ends. Germline CDR1 is GTSNPN and CDR2 is SVGIG (reference sequence). CDR3 amino acids: CAWGRIYGYTF. The CDR3 DNA is TGTGCCTGGGGACGGATCTATGGCTACACCTTC.

This clone was observed a few times. The chain has TRBV23-1 and TRBJ2-3; 8 positions agree with TRBD2. TRBV23-1 is noted as an ORF with a role that remains uncertain. The CDR3 totals 16 residues. V was clipped by 0 bases and J by 4 bases; unmatched bases: 6. Written as DNA, the CDR3 is TGCGCCAGCAGTCAATCGAACGGGGGGGCCCCAGATACGCAGTATTTT. This codes for CASSQSNGGAPDTQYF.

This clone was found once. V gene TRBV29-1 combines with J gene TRBJ1-2; D remains unclear. The CDR3 is 14 amino acids. Trimming cost V 2 bases and J 8 bases, with 18 bases left between them. The germline V gene has CDR1 SQVTM and CDR2 ANQGSEA. This CDR3 reads CSVEIELQSHGYTF. For the CDR3, the DNA is TGCAGCGTTGAAATCGAACTCCAATCCCACGGCTACACCTTC. Full variable domain (missing parts from reference TRBV29-1 and TRBJ1-2): SAVISQKPSRDICQRGTSLTIQCQVDSQVTMMFWYRQQPGQSLTLIATANQGSEATYESGFVIDKFPISRPNLTFSTLTVSNMSPEDSSIYLCSVEIELQSHGYTFGSGTRLTVV.

This chain joins TRBV9 and TRBJ2-3; D remains ambiguous. The CDR3 is 13 amino acids. CDR1 is SGDLS and CDR2 is YYNGEE in the germline V gene. V was clipped by 4 bases and J by 6 bases, with 12 bases between them. The CDR3 coding sequence is TGTGCCAGCAGCCCGACCGGGCGGGATACGCAGTATTTT. It is translated as CASSPTGRDTQYF.

V is TRBV18 and J is TRBJ2-1, with 10 bases identical to TRBD2. V dropped 6 bases and J dropped 7; count of bases not matched to a gene: 12. This CDR3 is built from 16 residues. Germline V gene sequence: CDR1 KGHSH, CDR2 LQKENI. CDR3 sequence (DNA): TGTGCCAGCTCCTTGAACCAGCGGGAGGGCCGAAATGAGCAGTTCTTC. Protein product: CASSLNQREGRNEQFF.

The rearrangement uses TRBV30 and TRBJ2-5; either TRBD1 or TRBD2 may fit D (5 bases each). The germline V and J ends were trimmed by 3 bases and 7 bases, with 15 bases remaining between them. Germline V CDR1 and CDR2: GTSNPN, SVGIG (reference sequence). The CDR3 has 13 amino acids. The CDR3 protein is CAWSRGPDGTQYF. The CDR3 nucleotides are TGTGCCTGGAGCCGGGGACCAGACGGGACCCAGTACTTC.

The gene calls are TRBV7-2 and TRBJ2-5, with a weak D call TRBD1 (5 bases). CDR3 length: 14 residues. Trimming took off 3 bases at V and 1 base at J, with 9 bases between the two ends. Germline-derived CDR1 and CDR2 are SGHTA and FQGNSA. The CDR3 bases are TGTGCCAGCAGCTTCCAAACAGGCCAAGAGACCCAGTACTTC. Translating gives CASSFQTGQETQYF.